Listed here is a single T cell receptor beta chain. Its antigen remains undetermined. Base qualities are not provided; no much larger clone lies one nucleotide away. The entry originates in a study of cytomegalovirus exposure and HLA in healthy donors (TCRdb year 2017). In terms of the full investigation: A later analysis indicated that the 90 to 150 validation repertoires were generated on the platform also employed for the 700 or so repertoires of the first cohort. The study was designed to test whether signatures of past pathogen exposure could be identified by cataloging public T cell receptors. In addition to the first cohort of 650 to 750 subjects, a separate validation cohort of 120 different subjects was used. High-throughput TCR immunosequencing, statistical association of individual TCRs with disease status, and machine learning were combined to predict cytomegalovirus infection status. What the work shows at the level of the full study, not this receptor alone: Most TCR sequences were observed very rarely across donors, whereas some public TCRs were present in many individuals. The classifier was reported to diagnose cytomegalovirus status with high specificity and sensitivity in both the original cohort and the validation cohort. All 120 or so repertoires were used to score co-occurrence in the validation cohort in a later analysis, because that analysis had no HLA typing for the cohort. It was suggested by the authors that the approach could potentially be generalized to other disease states and immunological phenotypes. In a later analysis, TCRs clustered in the first cohort were found to also tend to co-occur in the 130 or so validation repertoires, with about 94% of cluster scores above 0. In the study, around 150 TCR beta chains were listed as associated with cytomegalovirus. A few of the identified cytomegalovirus-associated TCR beta chains were confirmed in vitro to be specific for cytomegalovirus antigens.

Libraries were prepared through the immunoSEQ multiplex PCR assay. The study's processing was this. A statistical classification framework was built for diagnosing cytomegalovirus status from the catalog of TCR beta chain sequences. The source is immuneACCESS, and TCRdb retained only in-frame sequences with V and J called. Part of the clones is not carried over; for the studies checked, unresolved V genes explain less than half of this, and the remainder is unexplained. V and J calls and clone size follow that table, whereas D and trimming were derived from the DNA. For this sample the table gives 70,000 to 90,000 clones, of which around four fifths were detected only once. Of the sample, 2.5% to 3% is held by the ten largest clones. Donors formed part of the validation cohort, which comprised 120 subjects and was distinct from the first cohort of 550 to 850 subjects. V drops 0 bases and J drops 6 bases, leaving 16 bases in between. CDR3 length: 15 amino acids, cysteine to phenylalanine. CDR3 DNA only is kept here, 45 bases in frame from base 1. Reading the germline V gene gives CDR1 SGHRS and CDR2 YFSETQ.

The sequencing input was PBMCs. The chain joins TRBV5-1 to TRBJ2-7; TRBD1 is perhaps the D gene, given 5 matching bases. The source of this sequence is a man under 40 in good health and CMV-seronegative. The DNA sequence follows: TGCGCCAGCAGCTTGGCCGAAGGGGCCCACGTCGAGCAGTACTTC. Translated, this gives CASSLAEGAHVEQYF.